The 22 T cell receptor beta chains listed next were all sequenced from one sample in a study of T cell repertoires in cytomegalovirus infection. MiXCR was run by TCRdb on the reads, yielding one entry per CDR3 protein. Counted here are about 300,000 distinct CDR3 sequences, around 10% occurring once; the ten biggest clones make up more than 2.5%. Material: PBMCs. These receptors were collected from a human donor in good health (CMV status not recorded). Some clones in this sample may be carry-over from other donors' samples.

This clonotype was recorded at least ten times. The chain is built from TRBV4-1 and TRBJ2-7; D possibly matches TRBD1 or TRBD2 (5 bases each). Germline V gene data show CDR1 as MGHRA and CDR2 as YSYEKL. The CDR3 covers 13 residues. The V gene lost 8 bases and the J gene lost 2 bases, with 13 bases spanning the gap. CDR3 residues: CASRPGPAYEQYF. CDR3 DNA sequence: TGCGCCAGCCGTCCGGGGCCAGCCTACGAGCAGTACTTC.

This clonotype was detected ten times or more. The rearrangement uses TRBV28 and TRBJ2-2; a weak D match, TRBD2 (6 bases). This CDR3 spans 14 amino acids. Germline V lookup: CDR1 MDHEN, CDR2 SYDVKM. Trimming removed 6 bases at V and 1 base at J, with 9 bases between. CDR3: CASRGGMNTGELFF. Here the CDR3 DNA reads TGTGCCAGCAGGGGAGGAATGAACACCGGGGAGCTGTTTTTT.

This clonotype was recorded at least ten times. The rearrangement joins TRBV6-1 to TRBJ2-4; D is uncertain. Germline CDR1 is MNHNS and CDR2 is SASEGT. The CDR3 consists of 16 residues. Trimming left V 2 bases short and J 0 bases short, with 11 bases between. The CDR3 DNA reads TGTGCCAGCAGTGAATTGTACAGACTAGCCAAAAACATTCAGTACTTC. It codes for CASSELYRLAKNIQYF.

The rearrangement joins TRBV29-1 to TRBJ2-7; D is unresolved. The length of the CDR3 is 13 residues. CDR1 SQVTM and CDR2 ANQGSEA come from the germline V gene. V gave up 6 bases and J gave up 0 bases, with 12 bases separating them. CDR3 DNA: TGCAGCGTGGGAAAGGGTAGCTCCTACGAGCAGTACTTC. Its translation is CSVGKGSSYEQYF.

This clonotype appeared many times. The genes are TRBV7-2 and TRBJ2-7; TRBD2 might be the D (5 bases). The CDR3 is made up of 12 amino acids. The V and J ends lost 6 bases and 4 bases respectively, with 10 bases between them. From germline, CDR1 is SGHTA and CDR2 FQGNSA. The CDR3 reads CASSRSGYEQYV. The CDR3 DNA sequence: TGTGCCAGCAGTAGGTCGGGGTACGAGCAGTACGTC.

The gene calls are TRBV7-9 and TRBJ1-3; perhaps TRBD1 as D (6 bases). In germline, CDR1 is SEHNR, CDR2 FQNEAQ (reference sequence). With 0 bases removed from V and 2 bases from J, the gap between germline ends came to 11 bases. The CDR3 is 16 residues long. The CDR3 spells CASSLATGGAGNTIYF. The DNA of the CDR3 is TGTGCCAGCAGCTTAGCGACCGGGGGCGCTGGAAACACCATATATTTT.

The V call is TRBV28, the J call TRBJ2-7, with 8 bases fitting TRBD2. In germline, CDR1 is MDHEN, CDR2 SYDVKM. V lost 3 bases and J lost 1; bases outside the gene matches: 5. There are 15 residues in the CDR3. CDR3 DNA sequence: TGTGCCAGCAGTTTGGAGCGGGGGCCTTCCTACGAGCAGTACGTC. It encodes CASSLERGPSYEQYV.

In its sample, this clonotype was seen many times. The V call is TRBV28, the J call TRBJ2-5, with D tentatively TRBD2 (6 bases). Germline CDR1 MDHEN, CDR2 SYDVKM. V was cut by 8 bases and J by 2 bases, with 18 bases left in between. The CDR3 loop spans 15 amino acids. The CDR3 coding sequence is TGTGCCAGCGGCGTCAGGAGGGGCGGTCAAGAGACCCAGTACTTC. The encoded protein is CASGVRRGGQETQYF.

There are many counts of this clonotype. This rearrangement joins TRBV7-9 to TRBJ2-1; TRBD1 aligns across 8 bases. This CDR3 spans 15 amino acids. Trimming at V came to 3 bases and at J to 6 bases, leaving 7 bases not matched to a gene. The germline CDR1 and CDR2 sequences are SEHNR and FQNEAQ (reference sequence). The CDR3 DNA sequence: TGTGCCAGCAGCTTGGCGACAGGGGTGAGCAATGAGCAGTTCTTC. This sequence encodes CASSLATGVSNEQFF.

This clonotype was seen only a few times. The chain combines TRBV29-1 with TRBJ2-1; 7 positions match TRBD1. Germline V CDR1 and CDR2: SQVTM, ANQGSEA. Germline trimming cut 3 bases from V and 7 bases from J; bases unmatched to any gene: 6. The CDR3 runs to 13 residues. The CDR3 here is CSVEGTASNEQFF. CDR3 nucleotides: TGCAGCGTTGAGGGGACAGCTTCTAATGAGCAGTTCTTC.

In this sample, this clonotype turned up many times. The CDR3, as DNA: TGTGCCAGCTCGTGGACATCTAGGTGGCCTTACGGCTACACCTTC. This codes for CASSWTSRWPYGYTF. V and J are TRBV28 and TRBJ1-2, with D possibly matching TRBD1 (5 bases). Per the germline V gene, CDR1 is MDHEN and CDR2 is SYDVKM. The CDR3 is made up of 15 amino acids. Trimming removed 8 bases from V and 8 bases from J, with 24 bases in between.

This clonotype was detected many times. The V gene is TRBV12-3 or TRBV12-4, the J gene TRBJ2-1; the D gene is possibly TRBD2 (6 bases). The CDR3 spans 16 residues. V was pared by 2 bases and J by 1 base, with 12 bases between. The CDR3 DNA follows: TGTGCCAGCAGTTTAAGGAGGGGAATTTCCTACAATGAGCAGTTCTTC. It is translated as CASSLRRGISYNEQFF.

This clonotype was observed a handful of times. The chain has TRBV20-1 and TRBJ2-2; possible D gene TRBD1, 5 bases. The CDR3 loop spans 14 amino acids. V was clipped by 6 bases and J by 2 bases, with 13 bases between them. The germline V gene has CDR1 DFQATT and CDR2 SNEGSKA (reference sequence). This chain's CDR3 is CSARRGFNTGELFF. DNA for the CDR3: TGCAGTGCAAGAAGGGGTTTTAACACCGGGGAGCTGTTTTTT.

The chain couples TRBV20-1 to TRBJ1-6; no clear D. The CDR3 spans 12 residues. The ends were cut back, 4 bases at V and 5 bases at J, with 6 bases in the middle. CDR1 and CDR2 from the germline V gene are DFQATT and SNEGSKA (reference sequence). The DNA for the CDR3 is TGCAGTGCTACCAAACATAATTCACCCCTCCACTTT. This gives the protein CSATKHNSPLHF.

This clonotype was seen more than once but under ten times. J is TRBJ2-6 and V is TRBV29-1; D gene ambiguous. V lost 5 bases, J lost 0 bases, and 5 bases lay in between. Germline loops: CDR1 SQVTM, CDR2 ANQGSEA. The CDR3 extends over 13 amino acids. DNA for the CDR3: TGCAGCGTTTCAGACTCTGGGGCCAACGTCCTGACTTTC. It yields the protein CSVSDSGANVLTF. Based on the CDR3 plus reference TRBV29-1 and TRBJ2-6, the full variable domain is SAVISQKPSRDICQRGTSLTIQCQVDSQVTMMFWYRQQPGQSLTLIATANQGSEATYESGFVIDKFPISRPNLTFSTLTVSNMSPEDSSIYLCSVSDSGANVLTFGAGSRLTVL.

This clonotype was seen a handful of times. This chain links TRBV5-1 with TRBJ1-1; D call uncertain. Germline CDR1 SGHRS, CDR2 YFSETQ. V lost 4 bases to trimming and J lost 1 base, with 17 bases between them. This CDR3 is built from 16 residues. The DNA for the CDR3 is TGCGCCAGCAGCACCGGGTCCCTCGGGCGGAACACTGAAGCTTTCTTT. It codes for CASSTGSLGRNTEAFF.

This clonotype was counted many times. This chain's CDR3 is CASSLEARSPEQFF. DNA for the CDR3: TGCGCCAGCAGCTTGGAAGCCAGAAGTCCGGAGCAGTTCTTC. The chain carries TRBV5-1 and TRBJ2-1; D unresolved. The CDR3 covers 14 residues. CDR1 SGHRS and CDR2 YFSETQ come from the germline V gene. V was clipped by 0 bases and J by 10 bases, with 14 bases between them.

This clonotype was seen at least ten times. The chain has TRBV5-6 and TRBJ1-3, with unresolved D. Germline loops: CDR1 SGHDT, CDR2 YYEEEE. The CDR3 length is 13 residues. Trimming shortened V by 4 bases and J by 0 bases, and 5 bases separated the two germline ends. In DNA form, the CDR3 reads TGTGCCAGCAGCACGGACTCTGGAAACACCATATATTTT. Its protein is CASSTDSGNTIYF.

In its sample, this clonotype was seen many times. This rearrangement joins TRBV20-1 to TRBJ2-1; the D is unclear. The CDR3 consists of 14 residues. Germline V gives CDR1 DFQATT, CDR2 SNEGSKA (reference sequence). V was pared by 5 bases and J by 2 bases, with 13 bases between. The CDR3 loop reads CSAFQVTTYNEQFF. DNA of the CDR3: TGCAGTGCTTTCCAGGTCACAACCTACAATGAGCAGTTCTTC.

This clonotype came up many times. The chain links TRBV7-2 to TRBJ2-1; D is perhaps TRBD2 (6 bases). This CDR3 comprises 17 residues. CDR1 and CDR2 (germline): SGHTA, FQGNSA. V was trimmed by 1 base and J by 1 base, leaving 14 bases between them. The DNA for the CDR3 is TGTGCCAGCAGCTTAGTAGGGCTAGCGACGTCCTACAATGAGCAGTTCTTC. Its translation is CASSLVGLATSYNEQFF.

This clonotype was counted at least ten times. The chain employs TRBV19 and TRBJ2-7; the match to TRBD1 covers 7 bases. The CDR3 spans 15 residues. Germline V lookup: CDR1 LNHDA, CDR2 SQIVND (reference sequence). Trimming took 3 bases from V and 1 from J; bases not matched to a gene: 6. CDR3 loop: CASSMDRQASYEQYF. The CDR3 nucleotides read TGTGCCAGTAGTATGGACAGGCAAGCTTCCTACGAGCAGTACTTC.

In its sample, this clonotype was seen many times. The chain is built from TRBV27 and TRBJ2-7, with 7 bases that match TRBD1. The trim removed 5 bases at V and 3 bases at J, leaving 4 bases unmatched. Per germline, CDR1 MNHEY and CDR2 SMNVEV (reference sequence). This CDR3 contains 13 residues. In DNA, the CDR3 is TGTGCCAGCAGTAGGGACAGCTACTACGAGCAGTACTTC. Its translation: CASSRDSYYEQYF.